The TCR beta chain described here comes from a study of T cells in Graves' hyperthyroidism and ophthalmopathy. There are many counts of this clonotype. Diagnosis of hyperthyroidism was new in patients aged 18 to 65, and its duration was under 2 months. RNA transcripts yielded amplified TCR beta CDR3 regions. When the TCR CDR3 underwent first-round RT-PCR, the HTBI primer set was used. MiXCR, run by TCRdb on the multiplex PCR reads, gives a single entry per CDR3 protein. The sample consists of some 600,000 distinct CDR3 sequences, roughly 13% of them appearing once. The receptor comes from a woman aged 30 to 39 with Graves' hyperthyroidism that later progressed to Graves' ophthalmopathy. The source material was blood.

The CDR3 reads CSQREDTDTQYF. In DNA, the CDR3 is TGCAGCCAGCGGGAGGACACAGATACGCAGTATTTT. V usage is TRBV20-1 and J usage is TRBJ2-3; TRBD2 agrees at 9 bases. CDR3 size: 12 residues. The germline gives CDR1 DFQATT, CDR2 SNEGSKA (reference sequence).